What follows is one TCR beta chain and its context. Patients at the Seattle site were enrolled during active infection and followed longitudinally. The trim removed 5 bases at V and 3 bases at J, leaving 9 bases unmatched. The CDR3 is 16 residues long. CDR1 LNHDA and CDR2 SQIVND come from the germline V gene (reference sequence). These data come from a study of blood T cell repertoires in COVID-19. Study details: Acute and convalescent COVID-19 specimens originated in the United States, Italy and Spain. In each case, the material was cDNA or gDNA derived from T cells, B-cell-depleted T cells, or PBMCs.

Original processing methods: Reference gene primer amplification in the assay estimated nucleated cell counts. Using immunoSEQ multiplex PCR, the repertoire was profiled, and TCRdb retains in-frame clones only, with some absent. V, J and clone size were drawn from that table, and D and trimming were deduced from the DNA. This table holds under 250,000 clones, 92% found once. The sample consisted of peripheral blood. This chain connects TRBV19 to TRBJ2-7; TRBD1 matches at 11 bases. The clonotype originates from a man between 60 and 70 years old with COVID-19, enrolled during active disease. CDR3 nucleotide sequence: TGTGCCAGTAGTTCACCCGGGACAGGGGGTGGCTACGAGCAGTACTTC. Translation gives CASSSPGTGGGYEQYF.